This T cell receptor (beta chain) originates from a study of T cell responses to AZD1222 COVID-19 vaccine. Sequenced by immunoSEQ multiplex PCR; TCRdb stores in-frame clones only, minus some. The data hold 100,000 to 150,000 clones, with under 90% observed a single time. The trim removed 3 bases at V and 3 bases at J, leaving 7 bases unmatched. Germline CDR1 SGDLS, CDR2 YYNGEE. CDR3 size: 17 residues. The specimen was peripheral blood, collected on day 0 of AZD1222 vaccination. V is TRBV9 and J is TRBJ2-7, with 15 bases lining up with TRBD2. The receptor's source is an adult in good health. As DNA, the CDR3 is TGTGCCAGCAGCGAAAGGACTAGCGGGGGGGCGCTCTACGAGCAGTACTTC. This codes for CASSERTSGGALYEQYF.